The clone carrying this T cell receptor beta chain has a count of ten or more. No antigen is known for it. This sample is part of a study of T-cell memory formation after mild COVID-19. Study in general: TCR clusters showed largely donor specificity.

A single record per CDR3 protein comes from TCRdb applying MiXCR to the 5' RACE reads. The sample has around 29,000 distinct CDR3 sequences, 12% seen once. Notes on the study in general: Pre-infection memory contained some responding clones, which suggested that cross-reactive memory had joined. Researchers could not confirm that second-wave clones peaking on day 37 targeted SARS-CoV-2.

Sequenced: PBMCs or a T cell subset sorted from them (not recorded which). The TCR originated in an adult woman who had mild COVID-19 (a few samples of this study predate the infection). Cell type and time point are not known.

DNA of the CDR3: TGTGCAAGTCGTCTTAGGGAGGCCCGGGACCCGATTCCCAATGAGCAGTTCTTC. It specifies CASRLREARDPIPNEQFF. V is TRBV12-2 and J is TRBJ2-1; TRBD2 is the table's D call and was not checked against the DNA. TRBV12-2 is designated a pseudogene. There are 18 residues in the CDR3.